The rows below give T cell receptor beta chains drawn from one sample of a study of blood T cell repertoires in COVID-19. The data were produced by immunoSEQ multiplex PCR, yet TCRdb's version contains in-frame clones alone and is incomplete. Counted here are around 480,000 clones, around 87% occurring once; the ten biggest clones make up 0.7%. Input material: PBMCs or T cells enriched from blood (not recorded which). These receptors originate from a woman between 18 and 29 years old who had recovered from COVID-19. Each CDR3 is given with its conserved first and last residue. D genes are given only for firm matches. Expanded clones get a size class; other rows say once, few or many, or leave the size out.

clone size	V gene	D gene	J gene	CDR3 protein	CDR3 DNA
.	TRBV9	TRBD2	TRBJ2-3	CASSSAGGVTNTQYF	TGTGCCAGCAGCTCAGCGGGGGGGGTCACGAATACGCAGTATTTT
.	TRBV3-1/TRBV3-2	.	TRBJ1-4	CASSRQNYNEKLFF	TGTGCCAGCAGCCGACAGAACTATAATGAAAAACTGTTTTTT
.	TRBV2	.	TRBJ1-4	CASQLSGLKEKLFF	TGTGCCAGCCAGCTTTCGGGGTTGAAGGAAAAACTGTTTTTT
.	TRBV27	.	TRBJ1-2	CASSSTGSGGRGYTF	TGTGCCAGCAGTTCAACAGGGTCTGGGGGTCGTGGCTACACCTTC
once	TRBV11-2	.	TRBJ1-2	CASSLGWGRDYGYTF	TGTGCCAGCAGCTTAGGGTGGGGGCGCGACTATGGCTACACCTTC
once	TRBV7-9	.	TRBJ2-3	CASSVFLADTQYF	TGTGCCAGCAGCGTATTTCTAGCGGATACGCAGTATTTT
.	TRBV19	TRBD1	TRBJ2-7	CASSVDRGRILEQYF	TGTGCCAGTAGTGTAGACAGGGGGAGGATCCTCGAGCAGTACTTC
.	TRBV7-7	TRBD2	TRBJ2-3	CASSLSGGLTDTQYF	TGTGCCAGCAGCCTTAGCGGGGGGCTCACAGATACGCAGTATTTT
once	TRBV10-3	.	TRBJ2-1	CAISELGGSYNEQFF	TGTGCCATCAGTGAGTTGGGGGGCTCCTACAATGAGCAGTTCTTC
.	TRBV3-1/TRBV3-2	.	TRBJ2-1	CASSEGLGGEGNNEQFF	TGTGCCAGCAGCGAGGGTTTGGGGGGAGAGGGTAACAATGAGCAGTTCTTC
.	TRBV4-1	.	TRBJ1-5	CASSQGPTGIQPQHF	TGCGCCAGCAGCCAAGGTCCCACGGGGATTCAGCCCCAGCATTTT
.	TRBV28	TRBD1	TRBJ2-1	CATLSTGRTEQFF	TGTGCCACCCTCTCGACAGGGAGAACTGAGCAGTTCTTC
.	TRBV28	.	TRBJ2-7	CASSFMGSSYEQYF	TGTGCCAGCAGTTTTATGGGGAGCTCCTACGAGCAGTACTTC
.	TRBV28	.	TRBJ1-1	CASIGRENTEAFF	TGTGCCAGCATCGGGAGGGAGAACACTGAAGCTTTCTTT
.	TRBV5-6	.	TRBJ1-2	CASSFGSTGRYGYTF	TGTGCCAGCAGCTTTGGGTCGACAGGTCGCTATGGCTACACCTTC
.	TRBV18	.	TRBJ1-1	CASSDQTMNTEAFF	TGTGCCAGCTCAGATCAGACTATGAACACTGAAGCTTTCTTT
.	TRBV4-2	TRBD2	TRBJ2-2	CASSPGTSGGRTGELFF	TGTGCCAGCAGCCCCGGGACTAGCGGGGGAAGGACCGGGGAGCTGTTTTTT
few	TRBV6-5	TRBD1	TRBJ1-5	CASSPRGRGRKPQHF	TGTGCCAGCAGTCCCCGAGGCAGGGGGCGCAAGCCCCAGCATTTT
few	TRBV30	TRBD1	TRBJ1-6	CAWSVQTGLRVMTLHF	TGTGCCTGGAGTGTACAGACAGGGCTGAGAGTGATGACCCTCCACTTT
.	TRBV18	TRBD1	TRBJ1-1	CASSGQGAMGEAFF	TGTGCCAGCTCAGGACAGGGGGCAATGGGTGAAGCTTTCTTT
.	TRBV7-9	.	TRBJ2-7	CASSGPTGGSEQYF	TGTGCCAGCAGCGGTCCGACAGGTGGTAGCGAGCAGTACTTC
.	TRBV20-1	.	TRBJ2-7	CSARSSYEQYF	TGCAGTGCTAGGAGTTCCTACGAGCAGTACTTC
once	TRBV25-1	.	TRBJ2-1	CATGPPRGFDEQFF	TGTGCCACTGGGCCACCCAGGGGTTTCGATGAGCAGTTCTTC
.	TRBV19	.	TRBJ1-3	CASKKDFSSGNTIYF	TGTGCCAGTAAGAAAGACTTCAGCTCTGGAAACACCATATATTTT
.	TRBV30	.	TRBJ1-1	CAWTATGPFTEAFF	TGTGCCTGGACCGCGACAGGCCCTTTCACTGAAGCTTTCTTT
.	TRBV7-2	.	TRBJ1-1	CASSLETTWVVTFF	TGTGCCAGCAGCTTAGAGACAACCTGGGTGGTGACTTTCTTT
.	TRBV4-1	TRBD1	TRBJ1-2	CASSQPTGENYGYTF	TGCGCCAGCAGCCAGCCGACAGGGGAGAACTATGGCTACACCTTC
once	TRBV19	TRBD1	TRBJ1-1	CASSNPQGVGTEAFF	TGTGCCAGTAGTAACCCCCAGGGGGTCGGGACTGAAGCTTTCTTT
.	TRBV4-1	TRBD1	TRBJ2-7	CASSQGGQGYEQYF	TGCGCCAGCAGCCAAGGGGGACAGGGCTACGAGCAGTACTTC
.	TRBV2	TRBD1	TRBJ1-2	CASSVRQGGIDYGYTF	TGTGCCAGCAGTGTGCGGCAGGGGGGCATAGACTATGGCTACACCTTC
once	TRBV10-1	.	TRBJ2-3	CASSSSTDTQYF	TGCGCCAGCAGTTCTAGCACAGATACGCAGTATTTT
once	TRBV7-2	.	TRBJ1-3	CASSLGAVSGNTIYF	TGTGCCAGCAGCTTAGGGGCAGTCTCTGGAAACACCATATATTTT
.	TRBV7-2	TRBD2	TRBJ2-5	CASTDPGLAGAKYF	TGTGCCAGCACCGATCCGGGACTAGCGGGGGCAAAGTACTTC
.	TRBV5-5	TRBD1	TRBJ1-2	CASSLAAGGPVEYGYTF	TGTGCCAGCAGCTTGGCTGCAGGGGGCCCGGTTGAATATGGCTACACCTTC
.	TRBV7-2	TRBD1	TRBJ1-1	CASSSSTRGQNFNTEAFF	TGTGCCAGCAGCTCCTCTACCAGGGGACAGAATTTTAACACTGAAGCTTTCTTT
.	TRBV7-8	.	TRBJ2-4	CASSPYRGGKNIQYF	TGTGCCAGCAGCCCCTACAGGGGAGGCAAAAACATTCAGTACTTC
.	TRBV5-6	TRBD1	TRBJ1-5	CASSFGTGMGNQPQHF	TGTGCCAGCAGCTTCGGGACAGGGATGGGCAATCAGCCCCAGCATTTT
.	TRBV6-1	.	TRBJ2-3	CASSESHSPDTQYF	TGTGCCAGCAGTGAGAGCCACAGTCCGGATACGCAGTATTTT
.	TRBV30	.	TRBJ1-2	CAWSLSSAYGYTF	TGTGCCTGGAGTCTCTCCAGTGCCTATGGCTACACCTTC
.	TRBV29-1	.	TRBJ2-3	CSVLHQQVTDTQYF	TGCAGCGTCCTGCATCAACAGGTCACAGATACGCAGTATTTT
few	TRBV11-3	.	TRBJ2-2	CASSPDPGTSGELFF	TGTGCCAGCAGCCCCGATCCCGGGACTTCCGGGGAGCTGTTTTTT
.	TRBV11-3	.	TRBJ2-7	CASSSGDEQYF	TGTGCCAGCAGCTCGGGGGACGAGCAGTACTTC
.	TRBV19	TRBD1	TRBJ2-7	CASSKGDRANEQYF	TGTGCCAGTAGTAAGGGAGACAGGGCCAACGAGCAGTACTTC
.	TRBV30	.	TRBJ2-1	CAWSGGHNEQFF	TGTGCCTGGAGTGGCGGGCACAATGAGCAGTTCTTC
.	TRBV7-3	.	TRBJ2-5	CASSSGPQETQYF	TGTGCCAGCAGCTCAGGGCCCCAAGAGACCCAGTACTTC
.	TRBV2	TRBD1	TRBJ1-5	CASSLDREQPQHF	TGTGCCAGCAGTCTGGACAGGGAACAGCCCCAGCATTTT
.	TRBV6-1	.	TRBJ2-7	CASSERVTAGFISYEQYF	TGTGCCAGCAGTGAACGGGTGACGGCGGGTTTTATCTCCTACGAGCAGTACTTC
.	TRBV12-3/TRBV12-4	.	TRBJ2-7	CASSLRGEQYF	TGTGCCAGCAGTTTAAGGGGCGAGCAGTACTTC
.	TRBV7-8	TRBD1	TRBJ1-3	CASSLDRVAGNTIYF	TGTGCCAGCAGCTTGGACAGGGTTGCTGGAAACACCATATATTTT
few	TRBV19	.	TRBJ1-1	CASSINFLGGTEAFF	TGTGCCAGTAGTATTAACTTTTTGGGGGGCACTGAAGCTTTCTTT
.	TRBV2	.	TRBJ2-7	CASRKEREAYEQYF	TGTGCCAGCAGGAAGGAGAGGGAAGCCTACGAGCAGTACTTC
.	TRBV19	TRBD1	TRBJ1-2	CASSVPGQARGYTF	TGTGCCAGTAGTGTGCCGGGACAGGCCAGAGGCTACACCTTC
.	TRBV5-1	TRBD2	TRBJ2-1	CASSLDGTSGDSYNEQFF	TGCGCCAGCAGCTTGGACGGGACTAGCGGGGACTCCTACAATGAGCAGTTCTTC